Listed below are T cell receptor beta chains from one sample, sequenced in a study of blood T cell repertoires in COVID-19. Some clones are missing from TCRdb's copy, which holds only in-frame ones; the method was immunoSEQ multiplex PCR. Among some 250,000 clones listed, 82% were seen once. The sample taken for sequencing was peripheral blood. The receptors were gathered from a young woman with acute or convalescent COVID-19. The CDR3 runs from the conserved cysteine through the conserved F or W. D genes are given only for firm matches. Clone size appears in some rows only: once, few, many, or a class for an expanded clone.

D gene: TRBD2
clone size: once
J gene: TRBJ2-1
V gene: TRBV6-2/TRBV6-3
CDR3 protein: CASSHTPGTSGNYEQFF
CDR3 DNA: TGTGCCAGCAGTCATACACCCGGGACTAGCGGGAACTATGAGCAGTTCTTC

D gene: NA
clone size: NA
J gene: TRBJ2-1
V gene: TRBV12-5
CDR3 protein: CASGFLPTGLNEQFF
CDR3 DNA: TGTGCTAGTGGTTTCCTTCCGACAGGATTGAATGAGCAGTTCTTC

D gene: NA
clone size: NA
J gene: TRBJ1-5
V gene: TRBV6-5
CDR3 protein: CASRPPGGSNQPQHF
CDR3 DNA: TGTGCCAGCAGACCCCCGGGGGGAAGCAATCAGCCCCAGCATTTT

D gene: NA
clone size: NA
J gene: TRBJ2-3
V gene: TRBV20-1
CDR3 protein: CSASRLASNTDTQYF
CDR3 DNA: TGCAGTGCTAGTCGGCTAGCATCCAACACAGATACGCAGTATTTT

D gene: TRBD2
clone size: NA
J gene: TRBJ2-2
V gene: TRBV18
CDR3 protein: CASSPGAGGLTGELFF
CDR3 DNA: TGTGCCAGCTCACCAGGAGCGGGAGGGCTGACCGGGGAGCTGTTTTTT

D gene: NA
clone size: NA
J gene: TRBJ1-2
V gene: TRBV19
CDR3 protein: CASADRVYGYTF
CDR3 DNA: TGTGCCAGTGCGGACAGAGTCTATGGCTACACCTTC

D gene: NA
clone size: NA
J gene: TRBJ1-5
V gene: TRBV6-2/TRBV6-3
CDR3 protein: CASSYSPAGARNNQPQHF
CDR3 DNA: TGTGCCAGCAGTTACTCCCCGGCAGGGGCGCGGAACAATCAGCCCCAGCATTTT

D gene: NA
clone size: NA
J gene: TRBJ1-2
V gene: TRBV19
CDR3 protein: CASSIETATVFNYGYTF
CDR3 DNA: TGTGCCAGTAGTATAGAGACAGCAACCGTATTTAACTATGGCTACACCTTC

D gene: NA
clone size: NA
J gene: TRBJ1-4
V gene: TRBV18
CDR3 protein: CASSQTAGYQLFF
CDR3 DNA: TGTGCCAGCTCACAAACGGCGGGGTATCAACTGTTTTTT

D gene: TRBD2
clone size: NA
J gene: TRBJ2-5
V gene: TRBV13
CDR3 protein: CASSGSGSYQETQYF
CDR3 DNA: TGTGCCAGCAGCGGTAGCGGGAGTTACCAAGAGACCCAGTACTTC

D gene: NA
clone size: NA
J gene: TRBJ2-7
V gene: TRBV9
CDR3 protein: CASSVAQASSYEQYF
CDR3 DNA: TGTGCCAGCAGCGTAGCGCAGGCGAGCTCCTACGAGCAGTACTTC

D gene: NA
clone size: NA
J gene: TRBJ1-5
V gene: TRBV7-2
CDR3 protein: CASSLVGQGNQPQHF
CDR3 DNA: TGTGCCAGCAGCTTAGTGGGGCAGGGCAATCAGCCCCAGCATTTT

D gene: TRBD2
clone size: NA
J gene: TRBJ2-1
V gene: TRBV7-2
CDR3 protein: CASSLVAGVNEQFF
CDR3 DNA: TGTGCCAGCAGCTTAGTAGCGGGGGTGAATGAGCAGTTCTTC

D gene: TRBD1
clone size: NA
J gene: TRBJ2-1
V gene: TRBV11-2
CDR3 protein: CASSAGTGVNEQFF
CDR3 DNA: TGTGCCAGCAGCGCCGGGACAGGGGTGAATGAGCAGTTCTTC

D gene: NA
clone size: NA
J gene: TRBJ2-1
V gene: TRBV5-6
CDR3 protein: CATHQGGLNEQFF
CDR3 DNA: TGTGCCACCCACCAAGGAGGGCTGAATGAGCAGTTCTTC

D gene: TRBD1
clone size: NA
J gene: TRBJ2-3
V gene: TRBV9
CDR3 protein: CASSRTGERTDTQYF
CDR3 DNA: TGTGCCAGCAGCCGGACAGGGGAAAGGACAGATACGCAGTATTTT

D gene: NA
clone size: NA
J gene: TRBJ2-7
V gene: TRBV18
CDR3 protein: CASSPLGGGEQYF
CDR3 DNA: TGTGCCAGCTCACCATTGGGAGGGGGCGAGCAGTACTTC

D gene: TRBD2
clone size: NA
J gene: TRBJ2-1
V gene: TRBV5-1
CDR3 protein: CASRNSGTYNEQFF
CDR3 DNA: TGCGCCAGCAGGAATAGCGGGACCTACAATGAGCAGTTCTTC

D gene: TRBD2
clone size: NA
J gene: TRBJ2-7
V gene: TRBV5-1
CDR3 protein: CASSSGYGLAGGPSYEQYF
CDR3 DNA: TGCGCCAGCAGCTCGGGATACGGACTAGCGGGAGGACCTTCCTACGAGCAGTACTTC

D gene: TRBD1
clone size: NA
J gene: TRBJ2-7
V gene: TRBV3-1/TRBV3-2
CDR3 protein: CASSPQGAAGEQYF
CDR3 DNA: TGTGCCAGCAGCCCACAGGGGGCAGCCGGTGAGCAGTACTTC

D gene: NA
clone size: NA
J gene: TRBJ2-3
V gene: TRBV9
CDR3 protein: CASSPNADTQYF
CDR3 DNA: TGTGCCAGCAGCCCTAACGCAGATACGCAGTATTTT

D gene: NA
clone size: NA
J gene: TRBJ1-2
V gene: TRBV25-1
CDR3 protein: CASSGGSLYGYTF
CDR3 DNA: TGTGCCAGCAGTGGCGGGTCGCTCTATGGCTACACCTTC

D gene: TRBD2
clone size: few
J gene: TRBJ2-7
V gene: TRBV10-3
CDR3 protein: CAISVRQGAGGGYEQYF
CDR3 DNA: TGTGCCATCAGTGTACGACAGGGTGCGGGAGGGGGATACGAGCAGTACTTC

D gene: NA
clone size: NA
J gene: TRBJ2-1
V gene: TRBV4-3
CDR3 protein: CATQTSRSSYNEQFF
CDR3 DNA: TGCGCCACCCAAACTAGCCGGAGCTCCTACAATGAGCAGTTCTTC

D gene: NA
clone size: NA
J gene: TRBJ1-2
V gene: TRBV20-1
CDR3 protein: CSASTGYGYTF
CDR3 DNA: TGCAGTGCTAGCACCGGGTATGGCTACACCTTC

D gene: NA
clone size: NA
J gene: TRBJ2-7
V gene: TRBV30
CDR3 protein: CAWSRTRTYDSYEQYF
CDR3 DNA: TGTGCCTGGAGCAGGACCAGGACATATGACTCCTACGAGCAGTACTTC

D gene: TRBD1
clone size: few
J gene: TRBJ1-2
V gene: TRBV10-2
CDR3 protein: CASSESSGQRNYGYTF
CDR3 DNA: TGCGCCAGCAGTGAGTCCTCGGGACAGCGTAACTATGGCTACACCTTC

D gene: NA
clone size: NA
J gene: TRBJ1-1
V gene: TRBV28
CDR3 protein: CASGDHSQSAEAFF
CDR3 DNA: TGTGCCAGCGGAGACCACTCCCAAAGCGCTGAAGCTTTCTTT

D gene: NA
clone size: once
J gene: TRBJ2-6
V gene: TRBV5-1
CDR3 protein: CASSHRVTGANVLTF
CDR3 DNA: TGCGCCAGCAGCCACAGGGTAACGGGGGCCAACGTCCTGACTTTC

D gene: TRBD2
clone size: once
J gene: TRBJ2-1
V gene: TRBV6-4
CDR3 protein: CASSDVSGSSYNEQFF
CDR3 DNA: TGTGCCAGCAGTGACGTTAGCGGGAGCTCCTACAATGAGCAGTTCTTC

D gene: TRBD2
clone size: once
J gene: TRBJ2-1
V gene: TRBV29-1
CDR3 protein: CSVVWGLDYNEQFF
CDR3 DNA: TGCAGCGTTGTATGGGGACTAGATTACAATGAGCAGTTCTTC

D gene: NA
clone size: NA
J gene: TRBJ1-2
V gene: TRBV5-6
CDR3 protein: CASSLGGYSGYTF
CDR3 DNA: TGTGCCAGCAGCTTGGGAGGGTATAGTGGCTACACCTTC

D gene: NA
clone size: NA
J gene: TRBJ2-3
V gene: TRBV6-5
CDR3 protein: CASSYSLGGADTQYF
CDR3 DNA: TGTGCCAGCAGTTACTCGCTGGGAGGAGCAGATACGCAGTATTTT

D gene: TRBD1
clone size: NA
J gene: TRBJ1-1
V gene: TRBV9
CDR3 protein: CASSGQGAGEAFF
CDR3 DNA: TGTGCCAGCAGCGGCCAGGGGGCGGGTGAAGCTTTCTTT

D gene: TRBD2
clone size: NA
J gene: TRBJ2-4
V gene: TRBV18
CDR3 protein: CASSGGTSGRSKNIQYF
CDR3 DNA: TGTGCCAGCTCAGGAGGGACTAGCGGGAGATCCAAAAACATTCAGTACTTC

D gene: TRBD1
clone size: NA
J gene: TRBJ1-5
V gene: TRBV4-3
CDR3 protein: CASSPDRGLSNQPQHF
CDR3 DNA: TGCGCCAGCAGTCCGGACAGGGGACTTAGCAATCAGCCCCAGCATTTT